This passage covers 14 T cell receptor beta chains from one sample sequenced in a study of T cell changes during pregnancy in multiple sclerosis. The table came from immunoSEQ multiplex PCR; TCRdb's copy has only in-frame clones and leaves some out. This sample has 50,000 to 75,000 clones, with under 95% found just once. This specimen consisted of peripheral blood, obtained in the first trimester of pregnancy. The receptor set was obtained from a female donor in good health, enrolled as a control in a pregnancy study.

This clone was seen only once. The CDR3 is CASSVAPAGGPEQFF. CDR3 nucleotide sequence: TGTGCCAGCAGCGTAGCTCCAGCGGGAGGCCCTGAGCAGTTCTTC. The chain couples TRBV9 to TRBJ2-1; TRBD2 matches at 9 bases. The CDR3 runs to 15 residues. The trim removed 0 bases at V and 9 bases at J, leaving 7 bases unmatched. The germline V gene encodes CDR1 SGDLS and CDR2 YYNGEE.

The CDR3, as DNA: TGTGCCAGCAGCCCCTTACTAGCGGGAGTTGTGTACGAGCAGTACTTC. Its translation is CASSPLLAGVVYEQYF. The chain couples TRBV28 to TRBJ2-7; TRBD2 aligns across 11 bases. V lost 6 bases to trimming and J lost 4 bases; unmatched junction nucleotides: 11. The CDR3 totals 16 residues. Germline CDR1 reads MDHEN; CDR2 reads SYDVKM.

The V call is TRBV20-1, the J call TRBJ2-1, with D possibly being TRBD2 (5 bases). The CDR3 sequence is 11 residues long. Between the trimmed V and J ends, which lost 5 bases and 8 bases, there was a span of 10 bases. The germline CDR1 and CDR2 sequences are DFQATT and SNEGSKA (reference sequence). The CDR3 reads CSAWVGDEQFF. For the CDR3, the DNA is TGCAGTGCTTGGGTGGGAGATGAGCAGTTCTTC.

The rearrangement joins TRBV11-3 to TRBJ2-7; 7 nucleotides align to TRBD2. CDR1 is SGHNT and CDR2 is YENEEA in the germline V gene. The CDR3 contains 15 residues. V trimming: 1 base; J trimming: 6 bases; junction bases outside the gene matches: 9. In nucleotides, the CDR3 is TGTGCCAGCAGCTTAGTAGCGGGTTCCTACGCCGAGCAGTACTTC. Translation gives CASSLVAGSYAEQYF.

The CDR3 DNA follows: TGTGCCAGCAGTTTCCCCCCTAGCGGGAGTACGGATACGCAGTATTTT. This gives the protein CASSFPPSGSTDTQYF. This rearrangement joins TRBV28 to TRBJ2-3; 10 bases are a match to TRBD2. The CDR3 loop spans 16 amino acids. Germline CDR1 is MDHEN and CDR2 is SYDVKM. The V segment lost 3 bases and the J segment 6 bases; nucleotides outside the gene matches: 9.

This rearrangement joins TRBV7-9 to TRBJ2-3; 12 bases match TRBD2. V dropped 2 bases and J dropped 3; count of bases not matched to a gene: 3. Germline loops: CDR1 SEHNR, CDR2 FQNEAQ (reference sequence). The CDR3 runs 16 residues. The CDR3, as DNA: TGTGCCAGCAGCTTATGGGGGACTAGCGGGACAGATACGCAGTATTTT. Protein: CASSLWGTSGTDTQYF.

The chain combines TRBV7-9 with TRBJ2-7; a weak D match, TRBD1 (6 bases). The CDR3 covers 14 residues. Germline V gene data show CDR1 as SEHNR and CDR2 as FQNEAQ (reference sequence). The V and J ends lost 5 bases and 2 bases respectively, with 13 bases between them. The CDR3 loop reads CASSPYRDPYEQYF. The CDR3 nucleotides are TGTGCCAGCAGCCCTTACAGGGATCCCTACGAGCAGTACTTC.

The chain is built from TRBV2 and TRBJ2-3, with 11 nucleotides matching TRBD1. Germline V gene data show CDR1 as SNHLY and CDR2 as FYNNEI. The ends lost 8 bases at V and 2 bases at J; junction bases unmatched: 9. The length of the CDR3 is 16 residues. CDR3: CASGGQGAHPTDTQYF. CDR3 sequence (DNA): TGTGCCAGCGGTGGACAGGGGGCGCACCCCACAGATACGCAGTATTTT. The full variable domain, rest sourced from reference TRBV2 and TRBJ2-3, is EPEVTQTPSHQVTQMGQEVILRCVPISNHLYFYWYRQILGQKVEFLVSFYNNEISEKSEIFDDQFSVERPDGSNFTLKIRSTKLEDSAMYFCASGGQGAHPTDTQYFGPGTRLTVL.

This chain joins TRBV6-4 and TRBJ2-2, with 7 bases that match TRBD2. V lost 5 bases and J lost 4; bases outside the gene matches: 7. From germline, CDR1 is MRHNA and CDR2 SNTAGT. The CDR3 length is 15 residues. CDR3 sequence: CASSNLADGTGELFF. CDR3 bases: TGTGCCAGCAGTAACCTAGCGGATGGCACCGGGGAGCTGTTTTTT.

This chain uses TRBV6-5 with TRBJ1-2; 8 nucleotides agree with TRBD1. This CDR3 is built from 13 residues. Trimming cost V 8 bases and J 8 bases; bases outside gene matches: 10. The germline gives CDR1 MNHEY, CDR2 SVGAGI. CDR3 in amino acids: CASSKSDREGYTF. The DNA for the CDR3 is TGTGCCAGCTCCAAATCGGACAGGGAGGGCTACACCTTC.

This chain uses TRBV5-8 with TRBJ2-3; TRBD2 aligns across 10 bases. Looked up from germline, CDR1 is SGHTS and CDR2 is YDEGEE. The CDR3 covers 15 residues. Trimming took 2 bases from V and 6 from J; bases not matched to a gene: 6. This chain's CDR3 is CASSLLAGGTDTQYF. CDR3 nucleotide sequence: TGTGCCAGCAGCTTATTAGCGGGAGGTACCGATACGCAGTATTTT.

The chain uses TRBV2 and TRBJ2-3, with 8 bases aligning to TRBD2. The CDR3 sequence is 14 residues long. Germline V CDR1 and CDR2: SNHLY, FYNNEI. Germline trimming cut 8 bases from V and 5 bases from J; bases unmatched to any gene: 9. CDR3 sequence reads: CASLPGGGRDTQYF. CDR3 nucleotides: TGTGCCAGCCTCCCGGGGGGGGGAAGAGATACGCAGTATTTT.

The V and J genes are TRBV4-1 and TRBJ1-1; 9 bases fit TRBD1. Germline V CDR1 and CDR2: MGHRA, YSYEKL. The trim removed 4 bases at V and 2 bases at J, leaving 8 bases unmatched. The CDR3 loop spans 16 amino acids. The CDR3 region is CASSLTPGQGNTEAFF. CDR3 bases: TGCGCCAGCAGCCTGACACCGGGACAGGGCAACACTGAAGCTTTCTTT.

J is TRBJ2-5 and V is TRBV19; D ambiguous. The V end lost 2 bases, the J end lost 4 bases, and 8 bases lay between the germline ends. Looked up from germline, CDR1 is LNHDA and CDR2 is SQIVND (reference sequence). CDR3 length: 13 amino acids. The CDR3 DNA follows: TGTGCCAGTAGTATAACTATTAGAGAGACCCAGTACTTC. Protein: CASSITIRETQYF.